This TCR beta chain was recovered during a study of PD-L1 blockade in urothelial cancer. For the study at large: The authors examined blood 3 weeks (second dose) and 6 weeks after treatment start.

What went into each PCR as a spike was synthetic TCR analog templates. Clones were sequenced by immunoSEQ multiplex PCR, and TCRdb holds only the in-frame ones, with some missing. Of tens of thousands of clones listed, roughly four fifths were seen once; the top ten hold 6.5% to 8.5%. As for this clone: The antigen remains undetermined.

Indicated time point: pretreatment peripheral blood. Locally advanced or metastatic urothelial carcinoma was diagnosed in the patients. General study findings and limits: The study found that durable-benefit patients expanded tumor-associated blood clones more at 3 weeks.

This CDR3 has 16 amino acids. Deletions cut 2 bases from V and 2 bases from J, with 15 bases between. Germline lookup yields CDR1 SGHRS and CDR2 YFSETQ. The sequence was obtained from a man aged 60-69 years with urothelial cancer. The chain links TRBV5-1 to TRBJ2-3; maybe TRBD2 (7 bases). The sample here was PBMCs, taken around atezolizumab (anti-PD-L1) treatment. The CDR3 protein is CASSFGGGGLTDTQYF. The CDR3 bases are TGCGCCAGCAGCTTTGGTGGCGGGGGCCTCACAGATACGCAGTATTTT.